The subject of this entry is one TCR beta chain. The entry originates in a study of blood T cell repertoires in COVID-19. As for the study in general: Samples taken during acute and convalescent COVID-19 were collected in the United States, Italy and Spain. T cells, B-cell-depleted T cells, or PBMCs provided the cDNA or gDNA that served as material.

A Seattle source enrolled patients during active infection and followed them longitudinally. J was trimmed by 0 bases and V by 4 bases; bases with no gene match: 2. In germline, CDR1 is MNHEY, CDR2 SMNVEV (reference sequence). This CDR3 spans 14 amino acids. In the study's own analysis: Cell counts per sample came from amplifying reference gene primers. Only in-frame clones appear in the TCRdb table, and some are missing; sequencing was by immunoSEQ multiplex PCR. The DNA gave D and trimming, while V, J and clone size come from that table. The sample holds a few hundred thousand clones, 85% to 90% seen once.

Sample: peripheral blood. The receptor was derived from a woman aged 45-65 years with COVID-19, enrolled during active disease. V gene TRBV27 combines with J gene TRBJ1-1; 7 bases map to TRBD1. The CDR3 loop is CASSSGQVNTEAFF. CDR3 sequence (DNA): TGTGCCAGCAGTTCCGGACAGGTGAACACTGAAGCTTTCTTT.